A single sample is the source of the 2 T cell receptor beta chains below, sequenced in a study of tumor and adjacent non-tumor tissue in lung cancer. The template was RNA from unsorted bulk tissue. TCRbeta libraries were built with three rounds of nested PCR, modified from ARM-PCR. TCRdb ran MiXCR on the multiplex PCR reads and lists one entry per CDR3 protein. The table has over 130,000 distinct CDR3 sequences, 66% seen once. Material: lung tumor tissue. These TCRs come from a man aged 55 to 69 with small cell lung cancer.

Note on this clonotype: Just one base apart from a much larger clone, this may be a read error. The chain combines TRBV5-6 with TRBJ2-3, with D maybe TRBD2 (6 bases). The germline CDR1 and CDR2 sequences are SGHDT and YYEEEE. This CDR3 contains 16 residues. CDR3 residues: CANSLEGRGRGDTQYF. CDR3 DNA: TGTGCCAACAGCTTGGAGGGAAGGGGTCGGGGAGATACGCAGTATTTT. Filled out from reference TRBV5-6 and TRBJ2-3, the complete variable domain reads DAGVTQSPTHLIKTRGQQVTLRCSPKSGHDTVSWYQQALGQGPQFIFQYYEEEERQRGNFPDRFSGHQFPNYSSELNVNALLLGDSALYLCANSLEGRGRGDTQYFGPGTRLTVL.

In regard to this clonotype: The final CDR3 position lacks the conserved phenylalanine or tryptophan, pointing to a likely read error. The V gene is TRBV6-6, the J gene TRBJ2-1; unclear D gene. Germline V CDR1 and CDR2: MNHNY, SVGAGI (reference sequence). Trimming removed 8 bases at V and 5 bases at J, with 7 bases between. The CDR3 is made up of 11 amino acids. This CDR3 reads CASSLDNEQFL. CDR3 nucleotides: TGTGCCAGCTCCCTGGACAATGAGCAGTTCTTA.